Following are 21 T cell receptor beta chains from one sample sequenced in a study of cytomegalovirus exposure and HLA in healthy donors. With 60 Vbeta and 13 Jbeta primers, the PCR was carried out. This table comes from immunoSEQ multiplex PCR, and its TCRdb copy is limited to in-frame clones, with some not included. This table holds about 160,000 clones, roughly 85% found once. Sequencing used PBMCs. The source is a man aged 35-49 years in good health and CMV-seronegative.

The rearrangement joins TRBV21-1 to TRBJ2-2; no DNA check was done on the table's D call, TRBD2. TRBV21-1 is deemed a pseudogene. The CDR3 contains 22 residues. Here the CDR3 reads CASPKFFPGLAGGPVNTGELFF. The CDR3 DNA is TGTGCCAGCCCCAAATTCTTCCCGGGACTAGCGGGAGGGCCGGTCAACACCGGGGAGCTGTTTTTT.

This clone was counted a few times. The V call is TRBV28, the J call TRBJ2-7, with TRBD2 as a possible D gene (6 bases). Germline CDR1 MDHEN, CDR2 SYDVKM. The V gene lost 3 bases and the J gene lost 1 base, with 19 bases spanning the gap. This CDR3 is 17 amino acids long. The CDR3 nucleotides are TGTGCCAGCAGTTTCCCCCTGGAGGGAGGAGGATCCTACGAGCAGTACTTC. Its translation is CASSFPLEGGGSYEQYF.

This clone has only a few counts. The chain links TRBV6-6 to TRBJ2-7; 9 positions agree with TRBD1. Trimming cost V 4 bases and J 5 bases; bases outside gene matches: 9. Germline V gene data show CDR1 as MNHNY and CDR2 as SVGAGI (reference sequence). There are 15 residues in the CDR3. CDR3 sequence (DNA): TGTGCCAGCAGTTCCGACAGGGGGAGGGCGGACGAGCAGTACTTC. It encodes CASSSDRGRADEQYF.

The chain couples TRBV6-1 to TRBJ1-2, with TRBD1 identical over 7 bases. The CDR3 extends over 15 amino acids. Trimming took 5 bases from V and 4 from J; bases not matched to a gene: 10. Germline V gene data show CDR1 as MNHNS and CDR2 as SASEGT. CDR3 protein: CASSSEKGQFYGYTF. CDR3 coding DNA: TGTGCCAGCAGTTCCGAGAAGGGACAGTTCTATGGCTACACCTTC.

The chain joins TRBV20-1 to TRBJ2-7; D perhaps matches TRBD2 (6 bases). This CDR3 is built from 11 residues. Trimming shortened V by 7 bases and J by 7 bases, and 14 bases separated the two germline ends. Germline lookup yields CDR1 DFQATT and CDR2 SNEGSKA (reference sequence). CDR3 loop: CSGARAGEQYF. The DNA of the CDR3 is TGCAGTGGTGCGAGGGCGGGGGAGCAGTACTTC.

V gene TRBV7-9 combines with J gene TRBJ2-7; D is perhaps TRBD1 (5 bases). CDR3 length: 12 amino acids. Germline assignment: CDR1 SEHNR and CDR2 FQNEAQ (reference sequence). The V and J ends lost 2 bases and 3 bases respectively, with 5 bases between them. CDR3 in amino acids: CASSLQGYEQYF. The CDR3 bases are TGTGCCAGCAGCTTACAGGGCTACGAGCAGTACTTC.

The chain combines TRBV5-5 with TRBJ1-2, with 7 bases fitting TRBD1. The CDR3 runs to 17 residues. The V gene's germline CDR1 is SGHKS and CDR2 YYEKEE (reference sequence). With V trimmed by 0 bases and J by 6 bases, 14 bases remained unmatched. The CDR3 loop is CASSLAGDGQATHGYTF. The CDR3 coding sequence is TGTGCCAGCAGCTTGGCCGGGGACGGACAGGCCACACATGGCTACACCTTC.

This sequence joins TRBV19 and TRBJ2-1; the match to TRBD2 covers 8 bases. This CDR3 is 14 amino acids long. V trimming: 7 bases; J trimming: 9 bases; junction bases outside the gene matches: 11. Germline CDR1 reads LNHDA; CDR2 reads SQIVND (reference sequence). The CDR3 reads CASTGLARVGEQFF. The CDR3 bases are TGTGCCAGTACTGGACTAGCCAGAGTGGGTGAGCAGTTCTTC.

The chain has TRBV5-1 and TRBJ2-5, with TRBD2 matching over 7 bases. The CDR3 is made up of 16 amino acids. J gave up 5 bases and V 4 bases, and 14 bases lay outside the gene matches. CDR1 and CDR2 from the germline V gene are SGHRS and YFSETQ. CDR3 loop: CASSPVGKGGKETQYF. The CDR3 DNA reads TGCGCCAGCAGCCCGGTGGGAAAGGGAGGGAAGGAGACCCAGTACTTC. The full variable domain, in which reference TRBV5-1 and TRBJ2-5 provide the parts outside the CDR3, is KAGVTQTPRYLIKTRGQQVTLSCSPISGHRSVSWYQQTPGQGLQFLFEYFSETQRNKGNFPGRFSGRQFSNSRSEMNVSTLELGDSALYLCASSPVGKGGKETQYFGPGTRLLVL.

A single count supports this clone. V and J are TRBV29-1 and TRBJ1-2; D remains unclear. The CDR3 totals 12 residues. In germline, CDR1 is SQVTM, CDR2 ANQGSEA. V lost 6 bases to trimming and J lost 2 bases, with 10 bases between them. The chain's CDR3 is CSVDPGNYGYTF. The CDR3 DNA reads TGCAGCGTAGATCCGGGGAACTATGGCTACACCTTC.

The chain carries TRBV28 and TRBJ2-2; 7 nucleotides align to TRBD2. CDR1 MDHEN and CDR2 SYDVKM come from the germline V gene. The CDR3 sequence is 13 residues long. The trim removed 7 bases at V and 10 bases at J, leaving 9 bases unmatched. DNA of the CDR3: TGTGCCAGCAAAAAAGCGGGGCGTGAGGAGCTGTTTTTT. Translation: CASKKAGREELFF.

This chain's CDR3 is CASSVYGGLAGKEQFF. CDR3 in DNA: TGTGCCAGCAGCGTATATGGGGGACTAGCGGGTAAAGAGCAGTTCTTC. This chain uses TRBV9 with TRBJ2-1; 12 nucleotides align to TRBD2. The length of the CDR3 is 16 residues. CDR1 and CDR2 (germline): SGDLS, YYNGEE. Losses at the gene ends were 1 base for V and 10 bases for J; bases not matched to a gene: 9.

This clone was observed once. The chain combines TRBV27 with TRBJ2-7; a possible D gene is TRBD2 (5 bases). CDR1 and CDR2 (germline): MNHEY, SMNVEV (reference sequence). V lost 7 bases and J 3 bases, leaving 7 bases between the germline ends. CDR3 length: 11 amino acids. The CDR3 region has the DNA TGTGCCAGCACGGCGGGCTACGAGCAGTACTTC. This encodes CASTAGYEQYF.

The chain employs TRBV7-9 and TRBJ2-7; perhaps TRBD1 as D (6 bases). CDR1 is SEHNR and CDR2 is FQNEAQ in the germline V gene (reference sequence). Trimming removed 4 bases from V and 2 bases from J, with 15 bases in between. The CDR3 is 15 amino acids. The CDR3 reads CASSSPSGQTYEQYF. CDR3 nucleotides: TGTGCCAGCAGCTCCCCATCAGGACAGACCTACGAGCAGTACTTC.

This rearrangement joins TRBV27 to TRBJ2-2; D perhaps matches TRBD2 (5 bases). The ends were cut back, 5 bases at V and 2 bases at J, with 9 bases in the middle. This CDR3 spans 14 amino acids. Germline values: CDR1 MNHEY, CDR2 SMNVEV (reference sequence). The CDR3, as DNA: TGTGCCAGCAGTGCGCGGGTAAACACCGGGGAGCTGTTTTTT. It encodes CASSARVNTGELFF.

The CDR3 loop is CASSLGGAFNTGELFF. In DNA form, the CDR3 reads TGTGCCAGCAGTTTGGGGGGGGCGTTCAACACCGGGGAGCTGTTTTTT. The genes are TRBV27 and TRBJ2-2; perhaps TRBD2 as D (7 bases). Germline CDR1 reads MNHEY; CDR2 reads SMNVEV (reference sequence). This CDR3 region has 16 residues. V dropped 3 bases and J dropped 2 bases, with 13 bases sitting between them.

The sample holds a few counts of this clone. The chain employs TRBV2 and TRBJ2-3; D remains unclear. CDR1 is SNHLY and CDR2 is FYNNEI in the germline V gene. The ends were cut back, 4 bases at V and 4 bases at J, with 18 bases in the middle. The CDR3 is made up of 16 amino acids. This CDR3 is CASSGRKDPSADTQYF. For the CDR3, the DNA is TGTGCCAGCAGTGGTCGCAAAGACCCCAGCGCAGATACGCAGTATTTT.

The rearrangement links TRBV5-1 to TRBJ2-5, with 12 positions matching TRBD2. The J call is in doubt because the DNA end fits TRBJ2-7 better. The CDR3 is 16 residues long. Germline V lookup: CDR1 SGHRS, CDR2 YFSETQ. CDR3 protein: CASSLSPSGRENEQYF. In DNA form, the CDR3 reads TGCGCCAGCAGCTTGTCTCCTAGCGGGAGGGAGAACGAGCAGTACTTC.

V usage is TRBV6-7 and J usage is TRBJ1-5; 7 bases are a match to TRBD1. TRBV6-7 is sorted into the ORF group, with uncertain function. The CDR3 extends over 14 amino acids. Trimming removed 5 bases from V and 5 bases from J; junction bases left unmatched: 6. The CDR3 sequence: CASSTPGGDQPQHF. CDR3 DNA sequence: TGTGCCAGCAGTACCCCAGGGGGAGATCAGCCCCAGCATTTT.

The chain joins TRBV5-1 to TRBJ1-2; D is uncertain. Germline V gene lookup returns CDR1 SGHRS and CDR2 YFSETQ. The CDR3 has 13 amino acids. V was cut by 0 bases and J by 8 bases, with 11 bases left in between. The CDR3 DNA reads as TGCGCCAGCAGCTTGGCCCGGGAGATGGGCTACACCTTC. Translation: CASSLAREMGYTF. The full variable domain, in which reference TRBV5-1 and TRBJ1-2 provide the parts outside the CDR3, is KAGVTQTPRYLIKTRGQQVTLSCSPISGHRSVSWYQQTPGQGLQFLFEYFSETQRNKGNFPGRFSGRQFSNSRSEMNVSTLELGDSALYLCASSLAREMGYTFGSGTRLTVV.

The rearrangement joins TRBV5-8 to TRBJ2-3; 8 nucleotides line up with TRBD2. Germline trimming cut 4 bases from V and 3 bases from J; bases unmatched to any gene: 13. Germline CDR1 reads SGHTS; CDR2 reads YDEGEE. The CDR3 runs 17 residues. The CDR3, as DNA: TGTGCCAGCAGCCCCCCGGCGGGGGTAGCGGGGACAGATACGCAGTATTTT. The encoded protein is CASSPPAGVAGTDTQYF. Looking up the rest from reference TRBV5-8 and TRBJ2-3 gives the full variable domain: EAGVTQSPTHLIKTRGQQATLRCSPISGHTSVYWYQQALGLGLQFLLWYDEGEERNRGNFPPRFSGRQFPNYSSELNVNALELEDSALYLCASSPPAGVAGTDTQYFGPGTRLTVL.